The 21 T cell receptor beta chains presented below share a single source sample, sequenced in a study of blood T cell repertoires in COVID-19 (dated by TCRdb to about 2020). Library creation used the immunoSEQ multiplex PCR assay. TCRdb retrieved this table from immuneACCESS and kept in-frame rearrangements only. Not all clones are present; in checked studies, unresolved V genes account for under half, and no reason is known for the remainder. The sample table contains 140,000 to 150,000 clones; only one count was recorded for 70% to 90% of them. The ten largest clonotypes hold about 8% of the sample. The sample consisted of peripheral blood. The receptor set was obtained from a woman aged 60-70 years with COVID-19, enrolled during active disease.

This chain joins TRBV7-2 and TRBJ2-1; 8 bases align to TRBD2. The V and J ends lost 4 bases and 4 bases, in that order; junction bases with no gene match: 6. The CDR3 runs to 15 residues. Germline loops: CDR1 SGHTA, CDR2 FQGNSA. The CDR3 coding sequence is TGTGCCAGCAGCTCCTATAGCGGGGTATACAATGAGCAGTTCTTC. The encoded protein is CASSSYSGVYNEQFF.

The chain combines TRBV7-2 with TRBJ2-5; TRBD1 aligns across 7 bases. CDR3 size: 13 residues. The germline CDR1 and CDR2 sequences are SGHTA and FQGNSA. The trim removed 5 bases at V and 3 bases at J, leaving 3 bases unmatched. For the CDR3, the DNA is TGTGCCAGCAGCCCCGGGACAGAAGAGACCCAGTACTTC. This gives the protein CASSPGTEETQYF. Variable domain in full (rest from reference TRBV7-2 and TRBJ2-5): GAGVSQSPSNKVTEKGKDVELRCDPISGHTALYWYRQSLGQGLEFLIYFQGNSAPDKSGLPSDRFSAERTGGSVSTLTIQRTQQEDSAVYLCASSPGTEETQYFGPGTRLLVL.

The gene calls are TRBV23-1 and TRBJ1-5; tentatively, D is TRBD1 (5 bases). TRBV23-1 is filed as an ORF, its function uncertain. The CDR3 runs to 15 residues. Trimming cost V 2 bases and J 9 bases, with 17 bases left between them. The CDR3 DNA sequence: TGCGCCAGCAGTCAAGGCCCGACAGAATCTTGGCCCCAGCATTTT. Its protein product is CASSQGPTESWPQHF.

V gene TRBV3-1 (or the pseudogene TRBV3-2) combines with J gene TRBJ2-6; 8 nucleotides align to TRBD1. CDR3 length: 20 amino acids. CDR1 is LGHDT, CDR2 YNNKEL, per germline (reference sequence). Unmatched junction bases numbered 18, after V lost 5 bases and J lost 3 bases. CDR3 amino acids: CASSTTPRGHRLGGANVLTF. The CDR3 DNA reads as TGTGCCAGCAGCACTACTCCCAGGGGGCACCGTCTTGGTGGGGCCAACGTCCTGACTTTC.

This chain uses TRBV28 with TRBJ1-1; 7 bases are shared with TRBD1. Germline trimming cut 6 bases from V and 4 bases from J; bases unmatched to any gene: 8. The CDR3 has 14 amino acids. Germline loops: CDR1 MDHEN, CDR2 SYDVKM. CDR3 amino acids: CASRQTGLVTEAFF. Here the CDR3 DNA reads TGTGCCAGCAGGCAGACAGGGTTGGTCACTGAAGCTTTCTTT.

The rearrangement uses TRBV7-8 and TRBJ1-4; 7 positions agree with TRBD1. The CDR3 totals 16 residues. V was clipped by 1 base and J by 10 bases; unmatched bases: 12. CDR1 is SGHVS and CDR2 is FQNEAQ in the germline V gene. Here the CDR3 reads CASSLEGLTGRGKLFF. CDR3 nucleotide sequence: TGTGCCAGCAGCTTAGAAGGCCTGACAGGGCGGGGAAAACTGTTTTTT.

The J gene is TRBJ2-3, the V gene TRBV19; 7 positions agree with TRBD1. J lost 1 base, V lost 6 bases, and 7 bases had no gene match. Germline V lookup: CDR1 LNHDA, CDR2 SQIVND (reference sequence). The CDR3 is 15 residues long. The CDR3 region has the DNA TGTGCCAGTAGACGGACAGGCCCTGGCACAGATACGCAGTATTTT. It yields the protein CASRRTGPGTDTQYF. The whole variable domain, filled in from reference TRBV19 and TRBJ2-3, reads DGGITQSPKYLFRKEGQNVTLSCEQNLNHDAMYWYRQDPGQGLRLIYYSQIVNDFQKGDIAEGYSVSREKKESFPLTVTSAQKNPTAFYLCASRRTGPGTDTQYFGPGTRLTVL.

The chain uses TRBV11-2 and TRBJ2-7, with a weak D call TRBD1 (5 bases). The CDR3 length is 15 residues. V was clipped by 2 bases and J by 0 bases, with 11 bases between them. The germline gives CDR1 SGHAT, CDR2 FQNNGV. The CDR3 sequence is CASSLPAGHSYEQYF. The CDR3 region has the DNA TGTGCCAGCAGCTTACCCGCAGGGCACTCCTACGAGCAGTACTTC.

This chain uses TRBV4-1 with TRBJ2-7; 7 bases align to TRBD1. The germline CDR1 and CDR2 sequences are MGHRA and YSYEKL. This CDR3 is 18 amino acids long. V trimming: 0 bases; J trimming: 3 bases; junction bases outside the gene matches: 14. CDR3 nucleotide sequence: TGCGCCAGCAGCCAAGATTTCCAGGAACAGGGGATAATCTACGAGCAGTACTTC. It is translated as CASSQDFQEQGIIYEQYF.

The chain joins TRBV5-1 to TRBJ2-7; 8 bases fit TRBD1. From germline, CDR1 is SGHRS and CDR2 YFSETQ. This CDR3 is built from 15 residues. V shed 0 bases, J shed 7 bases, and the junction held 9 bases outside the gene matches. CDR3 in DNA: TGCGCCAGCAGCTTGGAACTTCAGGGGGCGAAGGAGCAGTACTTC. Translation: CASSLELQGAKEQYF.

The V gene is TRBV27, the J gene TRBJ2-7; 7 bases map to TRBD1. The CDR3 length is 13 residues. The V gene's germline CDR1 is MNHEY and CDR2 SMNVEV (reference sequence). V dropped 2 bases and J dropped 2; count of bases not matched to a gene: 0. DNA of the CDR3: TGTGCCAGCAGTTTAACAGGGGCCTACGAGCAGTACTTC. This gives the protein CASSLTGAYEQYF.

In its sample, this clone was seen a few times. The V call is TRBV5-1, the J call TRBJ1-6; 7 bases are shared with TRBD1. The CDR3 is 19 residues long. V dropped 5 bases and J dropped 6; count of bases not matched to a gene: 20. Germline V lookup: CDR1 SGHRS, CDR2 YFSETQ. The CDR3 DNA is TGCGCCAGCAGGTATTTTGAGGGGGCGAGGGCGGCCGGTAATTCACCCCTCCACTTT. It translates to CASRYFEGARAAGNSPLHF.

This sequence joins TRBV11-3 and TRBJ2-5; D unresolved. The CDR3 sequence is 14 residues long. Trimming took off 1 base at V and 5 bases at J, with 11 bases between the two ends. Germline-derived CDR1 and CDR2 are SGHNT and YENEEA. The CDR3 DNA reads TGTGCCAGCAGCTTAGGGGCCGCCTATGAGACCCAGTACTTC. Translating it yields CASSLGAAYETQYF.

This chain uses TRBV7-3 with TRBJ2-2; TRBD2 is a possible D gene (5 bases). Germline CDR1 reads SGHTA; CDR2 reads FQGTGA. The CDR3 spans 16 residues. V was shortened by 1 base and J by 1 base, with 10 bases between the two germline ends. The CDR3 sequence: CASSLNPAGNTGELFF. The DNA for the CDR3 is TGTGCCAGCAGCTTAAACCCCGCGGGGAACACCGGGGAGCTGTTTTTT.

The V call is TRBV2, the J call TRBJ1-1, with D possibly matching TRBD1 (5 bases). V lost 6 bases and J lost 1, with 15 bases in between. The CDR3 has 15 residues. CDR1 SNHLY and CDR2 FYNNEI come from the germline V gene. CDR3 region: CASRPQGGGNTEAFF. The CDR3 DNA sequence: TGTGCCAGCAGGCCCCAGGGAGGAGGGAACACTGAAGCTTTCTTT.

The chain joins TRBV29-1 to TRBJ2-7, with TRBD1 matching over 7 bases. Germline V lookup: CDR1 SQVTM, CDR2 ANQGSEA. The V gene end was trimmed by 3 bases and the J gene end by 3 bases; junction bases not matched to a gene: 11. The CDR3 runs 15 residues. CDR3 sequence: CSVEFRQGVDYEQYF. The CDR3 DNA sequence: TGCAGCGTTGAGTTCAGGCAGGGGGTCGACTACGAGCAGTACTTC.

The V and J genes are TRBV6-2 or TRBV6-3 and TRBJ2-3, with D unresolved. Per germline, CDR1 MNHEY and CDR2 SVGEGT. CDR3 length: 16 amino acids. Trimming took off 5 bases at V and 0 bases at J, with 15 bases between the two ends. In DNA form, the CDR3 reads TGTGCCAGCAGTCTTAGCTCCCCAGCTAGCACAGATACGCAGTATTTT. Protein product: CASSLSSPASTDTQYF.

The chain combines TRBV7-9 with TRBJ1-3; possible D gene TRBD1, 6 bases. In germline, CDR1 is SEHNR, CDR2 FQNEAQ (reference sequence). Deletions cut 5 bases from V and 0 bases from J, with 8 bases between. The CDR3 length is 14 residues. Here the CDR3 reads CASSEQGSGNTIYF. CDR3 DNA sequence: TGTGCCAGCAGCGAACAGGGCTCTGGAAACACCATATATTTT.

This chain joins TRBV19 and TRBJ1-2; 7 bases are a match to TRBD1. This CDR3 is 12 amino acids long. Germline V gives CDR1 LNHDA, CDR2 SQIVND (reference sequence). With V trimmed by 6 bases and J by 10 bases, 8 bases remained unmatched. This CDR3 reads CASRSDRVTYTF. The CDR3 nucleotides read TGTGCCAGTAGGAGCGACAGGGTGACCTACACCTTC.

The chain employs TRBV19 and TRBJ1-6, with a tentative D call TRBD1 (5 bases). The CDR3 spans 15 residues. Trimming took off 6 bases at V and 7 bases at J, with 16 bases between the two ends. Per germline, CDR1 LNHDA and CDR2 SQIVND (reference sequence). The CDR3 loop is CASRFTVGANSPLHF. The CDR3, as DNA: TGTGCCAGTAGGTTCACCGTTGGGGCAAATTCACCCCTCCACTTT.

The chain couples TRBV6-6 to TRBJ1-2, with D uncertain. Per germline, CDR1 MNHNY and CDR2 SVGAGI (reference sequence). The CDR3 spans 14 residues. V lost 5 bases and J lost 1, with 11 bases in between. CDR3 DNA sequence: TGTGCCAGCAGTGGCTGGGCCCATAACTATGGCTACACCTTC. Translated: CASSGWAHNYGYTF.